At least ten counts were recorded for the clone carrying this T cell receptor beta chain. Antigen specificity is unknown. Germline V gene data show CDR1 as MNHEY and CDR2 as SVGAGI. The CDR3 is 13 amino acids. V lost 5 bases to trimming and J lost 5 bases; unmatched junction nucleotides: 3. This record comes from a study of T-cell reconstitution after alpha-beta-depleted transplantation in children. The study's findings and limits: Among T cells one year after transplant, newly produced cells accounted for most counts and diversity. Reports say that about two months after transplant, the alpha-beta T cells came out of several hundred graft clones that had expanded. Day-60 TCRbeta diversity that was high in some patients was derived from surviving recipient T cells and thymic progenitors.

A library of TCRbeta sequences, prepared with unique molecular identifiers, was generated. TCRdb re-derived calls from the PCR reads in MiXCR, one entry per CDR3 protein. The data hold around 700,000 distinct CDR3 sequences, with roughly 13% observed a single time. The sample was PBMCs, taken before TCRalphabeta/CD19-depleted stem cell transplant. This receptor was taken from a girl aged 2 to 10 with congenital amegakaryocytic thrombocytopenia, due to receive a stem cell transplant. The chain recombines TRBV6-5 with TRBJ2-3; TRBD2 aligns across 8 bases. CDR3 residues: CASSRLAGDTQYF. The CDR3, as DNA: TGTGCCAGCAGTCGTCTAGCGGGAGATACGCAGTATTTT.